The 14 T cell receptor beta chains in this list originate from one sample, sequenced in a study of cytomegalovirus exposure and HLA in healthy donors. The primer mix had 60 Vbeta and 13 Jbeta primers. Produced via immunoSEQ multiplex PCR; TCRdb's table is partial and in-frame only. This table holds roughly 130,000 clones, 8% to 9.5% found once. The specimen was PBMCs. These receptors came from a man in his forties in good health and CMV-seronegative.

This clone was seen only a few times. The chain carries TRBV5-6 and TRBJ1-1; the match to TRBD1 covers 12 bases. With 4 bases clipped from V and 3 bases from J, the junction kept 10 bases outside the gene matches. Germline V gene sequence: CDR1 SGHDT, CDR2 YYEEEE. The CDR3 runs 17 residues. In DNA form, the CDR3 reads TGTGCCAGCAGCCCGACCGGGACAGGGGGCAAAGACACTGAAGCTTTCTTT. Translating it yields CASSPTGTGGKDTEAFF.

The chain recombines TRBV2 with TRBJ2-1; 7 bases match TRBD2. The CDR3 is 13 residues long. J lost 3 bases, V lost 8 bases, and 4 bases had no gene match. Looked up from germline, CDR1 is SNHLY and CDR2 is FYNNEI. The CDR3 nucleotides are TGTGCCAGCGGAGGGGACTACTACAATGAGCAGTTCTTC. Amino acids: CASGGDYYNEQFF.

This chain connects TRBV5-4 to TRBJ2-1, with 14 positions matching TRBD2. Germline assignment: CDR1 SGHNT and CDR2 YYREEE (reference sequence). Germline trimming cut 4 bases from V and 9 bases from J; bases unmatched to any gene: 15. The CDR3 is made up of 18 amino acids. The CDR3 region is CASSPRLAGGPVIGEQFF. The CDR3, as DNA: TGTGCCAGCAGCCCCCGACTAGCGGGGGGGCCTGTTATAGGTGAGCAGTTCTTC.

Of note for this clone: Additional DNA sequences in this sample encode the identical CDR3. The J gene is TRBJ2-7, the V gene TRBV9; D gene unclear. V was cut by 0 bases and J by 2 bases, with 6 bases left in between. Germline V gene sequence: CDR1 SGDLS, CDR2 YYNGEE. The CDR3 totals 13 residues. CDR3 in DNA: TGTGCCAGCAGCGTAGATCCTGCCTACGAGCAGTACTTC. Protein sequence: CASSVDPAYEQYF.

The V gene is TRBV5-4, the J gene TRBJ1-1; D not resolved. CDR3 length: 15 residues. Germline lookup yields CDR1 SGHNT and CDR2 YYREEE (reference sequence). Between the trimmed V and J ends, which lost 3 bases and 4 bases, there was a span of 16 bases. The CDR3 spells CASSWVAGSSTEAFF. In DNA form, the CDR3 reads TGTGCCAGCAGCTGGGTGGCGGGGAGTAGCACTGAAGCTTTCTTT.

The rearrangement uses TRBV4-3 and TRBJ2-7; TRBD2 is a possible D gene (6 bases). Trimming cost V 0 bases and J 0 bases, with 9 bases left between them. Germline-derived CDR1 and CDR2 are LGHNA and YSLEER. The CDR3 extends over 15 amino acids. The CDR3 DNA follows: TGCGCCAGCAGCCAAGACGCGGGGAGCTCCTACGAGCAGTACTTC. Its translation: CASSQDAGSSYEQYF.

The rearrangement links TRBV6-6 to TRBJ1-1, with D tentatively TRBD1 (6 bases). V lost 6 bases, J lost 7 bases, and 6 bases lay in between. Germline CDR1 reads MNHNY; CDR2 reads SVGAGI (reference sequence). This CDR3 comprises 10 residues. Here the CDR3 reads CASRDSEAFF. The DNA of the CDR3 is TGTGCCAGCAGGGACAGTGAAGCTTTCTTT.

This clone occurred a few times. The chain has TRBV14 and TRBJ1-1, with 12 positions matching TRBD1. The CDR3 totals 14 residues. The V and J ends lost 4 bases and 11 bases, in that order; junction bases with no gene match: 8. The germline gives CDR1 SGHDN, CDR2 FVKESK. As DNA, the CDR3 is TGTGCCAGCAGCCCCGGGACAGGGGGCTTAGGTGCTTTCTTT. Amino acids: CASSPGTGGLGAFF.

In this sample, this clone turned up a few times. The gene calls are TRBV10-3 and TRBJ2-1; TRBD1 might be the D (6 bases). The CDR3 loop spans 12 amino acids. V lost 9 bases to trimming and J lost 9 bases, with 15 bases between them. The germline gives CDR1 ENHRY, CDR2 SYGVKD. This CDR3 reads CAISTGSSEQFF. The CDR3 nucleotides are TGTGCCATTTCTACAGGGAGTAGTGAGCAGTTCTTC.

This clone was seen a handful of times. The V gene is TRBV28, the J gene TRBJ2-1, with D possibly TRBD1 on 6 matching bases. Germline CDR1 MDHEN, CDR2 SYDVKM. This CDR3 spans 15 amino acids. Trimming took off 11 bases at V and 0 bases at J, with 17 bases between the two ends. The CDR3 DNA reads TGTGCCGCAACAGGGCGCGGTGCCTCCTACAATGAGCAGTTCTTC. This codes for CAATGRGASYNEQFF. The entire variable domain, with the rest obtained from reference TRBV28 and TRBJ2-1, is as follows: DVKVTQSSRYLVKRTGEKVFLECVQDMDHENMFWYRQDPGLGLRLIYFSYDVKMKEKGDIPEGYSVSREKKERFSLILESASTNQTSMYLCAATGRGASYNEQFFGPGTRLTVL.

This chain connects TRBV19 to TRBJ2-7, with a weak D call TRBD1 (6 bases). Looked up from germline, CDR1 is LNHDA and CDR2 is SQIVND (reference sequence). V dropped 4 bases and J dropped 2 bases, with 12 bases sitting between them. The CDR3 is 14 residues long. The CDR3 coding sequence is TGTGCCAGTAGTACCCCAGGGGCGACCTACGAGCAGTACTTC. This translates into CASSTPGATYEQYF.

The CDR3 sequence: CASSYDSGGNTGELFF. CDR3 in DNA: TGTGCCAGCAGTTACGATAGCGGGGGGAACACCGGGGAGCTGTTTTTT. V usage is TRBV6-5 and J usage is TRBJ2-2; TRBD2 aligns across 9 bases. The CDR3 consists of 16 residues. Germline-derived CDR1 and CDR2 are MNHEY and SVGAGI. V shed 2 bases and J 1 base; nucleotides not matched to a gene: 2.

The DNA for the CDR3 is TGTGCCAGCAGTTTATCCAGGGAAAACGAGCAGTACTTC. Amino acid sequence: CASSLSRENEQYF. V is TRBV27 and J is TRBJ2-7, with TRBD1 as a possible D gene (5 bases). The CDR3 length is 13 residues. Trimming shortened V by 0 bases and J by 5 bases, and 8 bases separated the two germline ends. CDR1 and CDR2 (germline): MNHEY, SMNVEV (reference sequence).

The V call is TRBV27, the J call TRBJ1-1; 9 bases fit TRBD1. The junction had 1 base not matched to a gene; V was cut back by 7 bases and J by 1 base. The germline CDR1 and CDR2 sequences are MNHEY and SMNVEV (reference sequence). This CDR3 spans 13 amino acids. The DNA for the CDR3 is TGTGCCAGCACGGACAGGGGGAACACTGAAGCTTTCTTT. Translated: CASTDRGNTEAFF.